The 22 T cell receptor beta chains below all came from one sample that was sequenced in a study of T cell repertoires in cytomegalovirus infection. The antigens of these receptors remain unknown. A single record per CDR3 protein comes from TCRdb applying MiXCR to the reads. The table shows about 700,000 distinct CDR3 sequences, with around a third occurring only once. The source material was cultured PBMCs, sampled from culture after CMV antigen stimulation. The receptors come from a human donor in good health (CMV status not recorded). Some clones in this sample may be carry-over from other donors' samples.

The chain couples TRBV6-1 to TRBJ2-1; D is tentatively TRBD1 or TRBD2 (5 bases each). V lost 6 bases and J lost 0, with 18 bases in between. Germline loops: CDR1 MNHNS, CDR2 SASEGT. The CDR3 is made up of 17 amino acids. The CDR3 reads CASSRTPPGTSYNEQFF. DNA for the CDR3: TGTGCCAGCAGCCGCACCCCCCCTGGGACCTCCTACAATGAGCAGTTCTTC.

This clonotype showed up just a few times. V is TRBV4-1 and J is TRBJ1-2, with 7 positions matching TRBD1. CDR3 length: 15 amino acids. Germline V CDR1 and CDR2: MGHRA, YSYEKL. Trimming removed 4 bases from V and 4 bases from J; junction bases left unmatched: 9. CDR3 protein: CASSPSRQGRYGYTF. CDR3 nucleotide sequence: TGCGCCAGCAGCCCGAGCAGACAGGGCCGCTATGGCTACACCTTC.

This clonotype was seen a few times. The chain combines TRBV12-3 or TRBV12-4 with TRBJ1-1, with 7 nucleotides matching TRBD1. Trimming cost V 8 bases and J 4 bases; bases outside gene matches: 10. The CDR3 has 14 amino acids. CDR3 residues: CASVYRGLGTEAFF. The CDR3, as DNA: TGTGCCAGCGTATACAGGGGACTGGGCACTGAAGCTTTCTTT.

This chain uses TRBV18 with TRBJ2-3; a weak D match, TRBD2 (6 bases). V lost 1 base, J lost 0 bases, and 8 bases lay in between. CDR3 length equals 15 residues. Germline CDR1 is KGHSH and CDR2 is LQKENI. CDR3 coding DNA: TGTGCCAGCTCACCACAGGAGGGCAGCACAGATACGCAGTATTTT. It codes for CASSPQEGSTDTQYF.

The chain is built from TRBV2 and TRBJ2-3; 9 positions match TRBD1. This CDR3 is built from 15 residues. Germline-derived CDR1 and CDR2 are SNHLY and FYNNEI. V lost 7 bases and J lost 8; bases outside the gene matches: 13. CDR3 in amino acids: CASTPDRGGGGTQYF. For the CDR3, the DNA is TGTGCCAGCACCCCGGACAGGGGAGGAGGGGGTACGCAGTATTTT.

This clonotype was seen a few times. This rearrangement joins TRBV7-6 to TRBJ2-2; D not resolved. Germline-derived CDR1 and CDR2 are SGHVS and FNYEAQ. The CDR3 loop spans 13 amino acids. Trimming stripped 0 bases from V and 7 bases from J, with 6 bases between. The CDR3: CASSLAQFGELFF. The CDR3 nucleotides read TGTGCCAGCAGCTTAGCGCAATTCGGGGAGCTGTTTTTT.

A remark on this clonotype: The junction does not match germline at one end; this may be a read error. The chain uses TRBV4-1 and TRBJ2-7; no firm D call. The CDR3 has 17 residues. Germline V gives CDR1 MGHRA, CDR2 YSYEKL. The CDR3 sequence: CASSARINRIISYEQYF. In DNA, the CDR3 is TGTGCCAGCAGCGCCCGGATCAACCGAATCATCTCCTACGAGCAGTACTTC.

This clonotype has at least ten counts. The rearrangement uses TRBV7-2 and TRBJ2-7, with 8 nucleotides matching TRBD2. The CDR3 sequence is 16 residues long. With V trimmed by 1 base and J by 1 base, 6 bases remained unmatched. Germline CDR1 SGHTA, CDR2 FQGNSA. Here the CDR3 reads CASSLVGAGGSYEQYF. As DNA, the CDR3 is TGTGCCAGCAGCTTAGTGGGCGCGGGGGGATCCTACGAGCAGTACTTC.

This clonotype was found many times. The chain uses TRBV7-9 and TRBJ1-6, with D perhaps matching TRBD1 (5 bases). CDR1 is SEHNR, CDR2 FQNEAQ, per germline (reference sequence). Trimming removed 5 bases from V and 7 bases from J, with 15 bases in between. The CDR3 totals 15 residues. The CDR3 coding sequence is TGTGCCAGCAGCACCCGGGACGGCCAAAATTCACCCCTCCACTTT. It specifies CASSTRDGQNSPLHF.

Many counts were recorded for this clonotype. The V call is TRBV7-2, the J call TRBJ2-5; tentative D call: TRBD2 (6 bases). The CDR3 has 14 amino acids. Trimming removed 3 bases from V and 4 bases from J, with 12 bases in between. Looked up from germline, CDR1 is SGHTA and CDR2 is FQGNSA. CDR3 loop: CASSFSTSRETQYF. CDR3 bases: TGTGCCAGCAGCTTTTCAACTAGCAGAGAGACCCAGTACTTC.

This chain uses TRBV5-1 with TRBJ2-3; 11 nucleotides line up with TRBD2. The junction had 5 bases not matched to a gene; V was cut back by 3 bases and J by 2 bases. Germline CDR1 is SGHRS and CDR2 is YFSETQ. The CDR3 is made up of 16 amino acids. CDR3 residues: CASSSQTSGVTDTQYF. For the CDR3, the DNA is TGCGCCAGCAGCTCTCAGACTAGCGGGGTCACAGATACGCAGTATTTT.

This clonotype was observed a single time. The chain combines TRBV24-1 with TRBJ1-2, with 10 bases identical to TRBD1. V shed 3 bases and J 3 bases; nucleotides not matched to a gene: 0. The CDR3 is 14 amino acids. Per the germline V gene, CDR1 is KGHDR and CDR2 is SFDVKD. CDR3 region: CATSDGQGDYGYTF. The CDR3 region has the DNA TGTGCCACCAGTGATGGACAGGGGGACTATGGCTACACCTTC.

In this sample, this clonotype turned up many times. This chain uses TRBV7-8 with TRBJ1-6, with unresolved D. Germline V gives CDR1 SGHVS, CDR2 FQNEAQ. The CDR3 is 20 amino acids. V shed 6 bases and J shed 0 bases, with 24 bases lying between them. CDR3 DNA: TGTGCCAGCAGTCAGCTTCGGATAATCCCCTCGAGCTCCTATAATTCACCCCTCCACTTT. Amino acid sequence: CASSQLRIIPSSSYNSPLHF.

This clonotype was seen many times. This chain's CDR3 is CASSLEVIPRDYGYTF. In DNA, the CDR3 is TGTGCCAGCAGCTTAGAAGTAATCCCGAGGGACTATGGCTACACCTTC. The chain combines TRBV7-6 with TRBJ1-2; D gene unclear. From germline, CDR1 is SGHVS and CDR2 FNYEAQ. V gave up 1 base and J gave up 3 bases, with 15 bases separating them. This CDR3 spans 16 amino acids.

About this clonotype itself: A junction end diverges from the germline sequence, so it may reflect a read error. The J gene is TRBJ1-1, the V gene TRBV2, with D maybe TRBD1 (5 bases). The V gene's germline CDR1 is SNHLY and CDR2 FYNNEI. CDR3 size: 11 residues. CDR3 sequence: CASGGYTEALF. The CDR3 DNA reads as TGTGCCAGCGGGGGGTATACTGAAGCTTTATTT. The variable domain in full, with the rest retrieved from reference TRBV2 and TRBJ1-1, is EPEVTQTPSHQVTQMGQEVILRCVPISNHLYFYWYRQILGQKVEFLVSFYNNEISEKSEIFDDQFSVERPDGSNFTLKIRSTKLEDSAMYFCASGGYTEALFGQGTRLTVV.

V usage is TRBV5-4 and J usage is TRBJ1-6; perhaps TRBD1 as D (5 bases). Trimming pared 1 base from V and 0 bases from J, leaving 11 bases between. Germline CDR1 and CDR2: SGHNT and YYREEE (reference sequence). This CDR3 has 17 amino acids. CDR3 sequence reads: CASSLYSGSSYNSPLHF. CDR3 sequence (DNA): TGTGCCAGCAGCTTGTATTCAGGGAGCTCCTATAATTCACCCCTCCACTTT.

The chain combines TRBV20-1 with TRBJ1-2, with D unclear. Germline lookup yields CDR1 DFQATT and CDR2 SNEGSKA (reference sequence). Trimming shortened V by 6 bases and J by 5 bases, and 10 bases separated the two germline ends. The CDR3 consists of 11 residues. The CDR3 sequence: CSAEVGYGYTF. CDR3 nucleotide sequence: TGCAGTGCCGAGGTGGGGTATGGCTACACCTTC.

The chain carries TRBV20-1 and TRBJ2-5, with 13 bases fitting TRBD2. Germline CDR1 is DFQATT and CDR2 is SNEGSKA (reference sequence). This CDR3 comprises 15 residues. V lost 4 bases to trimming and J lost 4 bases; unmatched junction nucleotides: 6. The CDR3 loop is CSATGLAGKGETQYF. In DNA form, the CDR3 reads TGCAGTGCTACGGGACTAGCGGGGAAAGGAGAGACCCAGTACTTC.

The chain has TRBV2 and TRBJ2-7; 8 bases align to TRBD1. The CDR3 consists of 15 residues. The germline V gene encodes CDR1 SNHLY and CDR2 FYNNEI. Unmatched junction bases numbered 11, after V lost 7 bases and J lost 3 bases. CDR3: CASKNRPTGDYEQYF. DNA for the CDR3: TGTGCCAGCAAAAATCGCCCGACAGGGGACTACGAGCAGTACTTC.

The rearrangement links TRBV6-1 to TRBJ1-1; TRBD1 might be the D (6 bases). Germline values: CDR1 MNHNS, CDR2 SASEGT. The CDR3 has 15 amino acids. The CDR3 nucleotides read TGTGTCTCCGGGGAAGGGGGGGGCAAGAACACTGAAGCTTTCTTT. Protein product: CVSGEGGGKNTEAFF.

The chain couples TRBV27 to TRBJ2-7; D call uncertain. CDR3 size: 17 residues. The germline V and J ends were trimmed by 0 bases and 0 bases, with 15 bases remaining between them. CDR1 MNHEY and CDR2 SMNVEV come from the germline V gene (reference sequence). The CDR3 region is CASSLSPVPLASYEQYF. The CDR3 DNA reads TGTGCCAGCAGTTTATCCCCGGTACCTCTCGCCTCCTACGAGCAGTACTTC.

This rearrangement joins TRBV12-3 or TRBV12-4 to TRBJ2-1; unclear D gene. V lost 2 bases and J lost 7, with 6 bases in between. The CDR3 contains 12 residues. DNA of the CDR3: TGTGCCAGCAGTTTAAGGCCAAATGAGCAGTTCTTC. It specifies CASSLRPNEQFF.